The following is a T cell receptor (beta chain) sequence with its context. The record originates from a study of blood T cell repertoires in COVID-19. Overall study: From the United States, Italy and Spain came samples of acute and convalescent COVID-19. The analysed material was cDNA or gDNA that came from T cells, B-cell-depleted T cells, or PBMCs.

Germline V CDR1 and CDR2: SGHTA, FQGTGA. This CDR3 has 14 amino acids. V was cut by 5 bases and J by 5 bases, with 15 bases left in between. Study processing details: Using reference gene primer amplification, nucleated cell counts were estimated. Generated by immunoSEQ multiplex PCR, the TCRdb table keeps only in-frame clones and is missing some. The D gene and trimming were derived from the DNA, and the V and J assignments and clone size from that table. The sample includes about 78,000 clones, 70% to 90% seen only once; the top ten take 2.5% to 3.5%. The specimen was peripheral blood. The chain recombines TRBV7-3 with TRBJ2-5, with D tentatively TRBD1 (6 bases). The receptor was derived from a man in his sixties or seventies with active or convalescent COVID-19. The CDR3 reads CASSPTGSGETQYF. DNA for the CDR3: TGTGCCAGCAGCCCAACAGGGAGTGGCGAGACCCAGTACTTC. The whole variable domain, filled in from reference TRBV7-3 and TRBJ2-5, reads GAGVSQTPSNKVTEKGKYVELRCDPISGHTALYWYRQSLGQGPEFLIYFQGTGAADDSGLPNDRFFAVRPEGSVSTLKIQRTERGDSAVYLCASSPTGSGETQYFGPGTRLLVL.